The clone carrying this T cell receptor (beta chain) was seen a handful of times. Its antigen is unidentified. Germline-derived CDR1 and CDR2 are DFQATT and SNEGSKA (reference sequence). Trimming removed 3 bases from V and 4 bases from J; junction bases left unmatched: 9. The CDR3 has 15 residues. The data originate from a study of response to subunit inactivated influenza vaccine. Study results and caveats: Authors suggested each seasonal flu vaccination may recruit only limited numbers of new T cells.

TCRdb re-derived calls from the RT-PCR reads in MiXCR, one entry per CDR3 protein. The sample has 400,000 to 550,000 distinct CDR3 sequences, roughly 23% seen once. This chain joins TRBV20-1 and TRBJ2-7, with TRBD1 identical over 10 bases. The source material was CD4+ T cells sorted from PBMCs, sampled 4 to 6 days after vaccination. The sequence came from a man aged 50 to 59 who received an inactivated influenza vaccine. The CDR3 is CSASSPRTGGYEQYF. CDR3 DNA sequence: TGCAGTGCTAGTTCCCCCCGGACAGGGGGTTACGAGCAGTACTTC.